The 2 T cell receptor beta chains presented below share a single source sample, sequenced in a study of post-analysis software for immune sequencing data. Study-wide findings and caveats: TRBV5-6, TRBV5-1 and TRBV20-1 belonged to a set of about five TRBV segments that were more frequent in patients than controls.

Their specific antigens are unknown. Unique molecular identifiers had been added to the TCR beta cDNA libraries. From the PCR reads, TCRdb called clonotypes with MiXCR, one entry per CDR3 protein. Seen here are around 770,000 distinct CDR3 sequences, roughly 46% observed once, and the top ten hold just under 5%. Sequenced: blood. The receptors here all came from a girl under 18 with multiple sclerosis.

J is TRBJ2-7 and V is TRBV7-8; 7 bases line up with TRBD2. The CDR3 consists of 15 residues. CDR1 and CDR2 (germline): SGHVS, FQNEAQ. Germline trimming cut 1 base from V and 1 base from J; bases unmatched to any gene: 4. The CDR3 bases are TGTGCCAGCAGCTTAGACACGGGAGGTTCCTACGAGCAGTACTTC. Translated, it gives CASSLDTGGSYEQYF. Full variable domain (remainder filled in from reference TRBV7-8 and TRBJ2-7): GAGVSQSPRYKVAKRGQDVALRCDPISGHVSLFWYQQALGQGPEFLTYFQNEAQLDKSGLPSDRFFAERPEGSVSTLKIQRTQQEDSAVYLCASSLDTGGSYEQYFGPGTRLTVT.

The chain links TRBV7-6 to TRBJ2-1, with 9 bases aligning to TRBD2. Germline values: CDR1 SGHVS, CDR2 FNYEAQ. This CDR3 is built from 17 residues. The V segment lost 1 base and the J segment 4 bases; nucleotides outside the gene matches: 8. CDR3 sequence reads: CASSLGGLAPPYNEQFF. In nucleotides, the CDR3 is TGTGCCAGCAGCTTAGGGGGACTAGCACCACCTTACAATGAGCAGTTCTTC. Using reference TRBV7-6 and TRBJ2-1 for the parts outside the CDR3, the full variable domain is GAGVSQSPRYKVTKRGQDVALRCDPISGHVSLYWYRQALGQGPEFLTYFNYEAQQDKSGLPNDRFSAERPEGSISTLTIQRTEQRDSAMYRCASSLGGLAPPYNEQFFGPGTRLTVL.